The clone carrying this T cell receptor beta chain has just a few counts. Its target is not known. This sample stems from a study of T-cell reconstitution after alpha-beta-depleted transplantation in children. Points from the study as a whole: TCRbeta diversity was high at day 60 in some patients (a result of surviving recipient T cells and thymic progenitors). Once a year had passed after transplant, T-cell counts and diversity came mostly from newly produced T cells. At around two months after transplant, the alpha-beta T cells were reportedly derived from several hundred expanded clones that came from non-depleted graft cells.

As it was prepared, the TCRbeta library received unique molecular identifiers. TCRdb reprocessed the PCR reads via MiXCR and lists one record per CDR3 protein. The repertoire holds 400,000 to 450,000 distinct CDR3 sequences, about 45% seen once, with around a quarter in the top ten. V was shortened by 6 bases and J by 1 base, with 11 bases between the two germline ends. CDR3 length equals 13 residues. Germline lookup yields CDR1 DFQATT and CDR2 SNEGSKA (reference sequence). The gene calls are TRBV20-1 and TRBJ2-3; the D gene is possibly TRBD2 (6 bases). The source of this sequence is a girl aged 2-15 years with aplastic anemia, due to receive a stem cell transplant. Specimen: PBMCs, collected before TCRalphabeta/CD19-depleted stem cell transplant. This CDR3 is CSAFGGGTDTQYF. The CDR3 DNA sequence: TGCAGTGCGTTCGGGGGAGGCACAGATACGCAGTATTTT.